Listed here are 12 T cell receptor beta chains from one sample, sequenced in a study of Ad26.COV2.S vaccination and SARS-CoV-2 variants. The protocol was immunoSEQ multiplex PCR, while the TCRdb copy is restricted to in-frame clones and leaves out a portion. The sample holds hundreds of thousands of clones, 75% to 90% seen once. Treatment here: roughly 19 received Ad26.COV2.S at low or high dose, single or two shots; about 5 received placebo; per-sample allocation not given. All samples were drawn on day 63, counting from the first vaccine or placebo injection. The sequencing used peripheral blood, collected in a trial of Ad26.COV2.S vaccine versus placebo. Every receptor here comes from a person aged 18 to 65 who received the Ad26.COV2.S COVID-19 vaccine or a placebo.

This clone was seen only once. V is TRBV5-1 and J is TRBJ1-2; D may be TRBD1 (6 bases). The germline CDR1 and CDR2 sequences are SGHRS and YFSETQ. With 4 bases removed from V and 3 bases from J, the gap between germline ends came to 10 bases. The CDR3 covers 13 residues. CDR3 DNA: TGCGCCAGCAGCAAACAGGGTCACTATGGCTACACCTTC. Its protein product is CASSKQGHYGYTF.

This chain uses TRBV9 with TRBJ1-2, with 9 bases fitting TRBD1. CDR1 SGDLS and CDR2 YYNGEE come from the germline V gene. The CDR3 has 15 amino acids. Trimming took 3 bases from V and 1 from J; bases not matched to a gene: 4. CDR3 nucleotides: TGTGCCAGCAGCGAGGGGACAGGGTTTAACTATGGCTACACCTTC. Translation gives CASSEGTGFNYGYTF.

J is TRBJ2-5 and V is TRBV28; D unclear. Germline CDR1 reads MDHEN; CDR2 reads SYDVKM. The length of the CDR3 is 11 residues. V lost 5 bases to trimming and J lost 1 base, with 2 bases between them. The CDR3 DNA is TGTGCCAGCAGTCCCCAAGAGACCCAGTACTTC. This codes for CASSPQETQYF. The whole variable domain, remainder taken from reference TRBV28 and TRBJ2-5, is DVKVTQSSRYLVKRTGEKVFLECVQDMDHENMFWYRQDPGLGLRLIYFSYDVKMKEKGDIPEGYSVSREKKERFSLILESASTNQTSMYLCASSPQETQYFGPGTRLLVL.

The chain uses TRBV29-1 and TRBJ1-2; 10 bases align to TRBD1. The junction had 4 bases not matched to a gene; V was cut back by 4 bases and J by 8 bases. The CDR3 length is 12 residues. The germline CDR1 and CDR2 sequences are SQVTM and ANQGSEA. The CDR3 protein is CSVVGQGSGYTF. In DNA form, the CDR3 reads TGCAGCGTTGTGGGACAGGGGTCGGGCTACACCTTC.

This clone was recorded only once. The rearrangement links TRBV5-4 to TRBJ1-2; perhaps TRBD1 as D (5 bases). Looked up from germline, CDR1 is SGHNT and CDR2 is YYREEE (reference sequence). V lost 2 bases and J 8 bases, leaving 10 bases between the germline ends. This CDR3 is 12 amino acids long. CDR3 nucleotides: TGTGCCAGCAGCTTTGGGGACTTAGGCTACACCTTC. It codes for CASSFGDLGYTF.

V gene TRBV7-2 combines with J gene TRBJ2-1, with D possibly TRBD1 on 5 matching bases. The germline V gene has CDR1 SGHTA and CDR2 FQGNSA. The CDR3 contains 14 residues. Trimming took 1 base from V and 7 from J, leaving 11 bases between them. The CDR3, as DNA: TGTGCCAGCAGCTTAGTTGCAGGGTCGAATGAGCAGTTCTTC. Protein product: CASSLVAGSNEQFF.

The CDR3: CAISDQTSGKKVQSEQYF. Here the CDR3 DNA reads TGTGCCATCAGTGATCAAACTAGCGGGAAAAAGGTCCAGAGTGAGCAGTACTTC. The V gene is TRBV10-3, the J gene TRBJ2-7; 10 bases map to TRBD2. The germline gives CDR1 ENHRY, CDR2 SYGVKD. V was clipped by 3 bases and J by 7 bases; unmatched bases: 18. The CDR3 totals 18 residues.

J is TRBJ2-1 and V is TRBV11-3, with unresolved D. Trimming cost V 1 base and J 9 bases, with 10 bases left between them. This CDR3 contains 13 residues. Germline V gene lookup returns CDR1 SGHNT and CDR2 YENEEA. This chain's CDR3 is CASSLGELGEQFF. The CDR3 bases are TGTGCCAGCAGCTTAGGAGAGTTGGGTGAGCAGTTCTTC.

Only one count was recorded for this clone. The V gene is TRBV6-5, the J gene TRBJ2-2; 7 positions agree with TRBD2. V lost 8 bases to trimming and J lost 2 bases; unmatched junction nucleotides: 5. This CDR3 has 14 residues. CDR1 and CDR2 from the germline V gene are MNHEY and SVGAGI. CDR3 amino acids: CASGAGYNTGELFF. The DNA for the CDR3 is TGTGCCAGCGGAGCGGGGTACAACACCGGGGAGCTGTTTTTT.

V and J are TRBV6-5 and TRBJ2-2, with 7 nucleotides matching TRBD1. The CDR3 has 15 amino acids. The trim removed 4 bases at V and 7 bases at J, leaving 9 bases unmatched. From germline, CDR1 is MNHEY and CDR2 SVGAGI. The DNA for the CDR3 is TGTGCCAGCAGTTCAACAGGGGATACAATCGGGGAGCTGTTTTTT. Encoded protein: CASSSTGDTIGELFF.

V gene TRBV6-6 combines with J gene TRBJ1-3; D is perhaps TRBD1 (5 bases). The CDR3 runs to 14 residues. The germline CDR1 and CDR2 sequences are MNHNY and SVGAGI (reference sequence). With 2 bases removed from V and 4 bases from J, the gap between germline ends came to 9 bases. This CDR3 reads CASSYARAGNTIYF. The CDR3 DNA reads as TGTGCCAGCAGTTACGCCAGGGCCGGAAACACCATATATTTT.

The chain joins TRBV28 to TRBJ2-5; 10 nucleotides align to TRBD2. Germline CDR1 reads MDHEN; CDR2 reads SYDVKM. V lost 5 bases to trimming and J lost 5 bases; unmatched junction nucleotides: 8. This CDR3 has 15 residues. CDR3 sequence reads: CASSPKLAGWETQYF. CDR3 sequence (DNA): TGTGCCAGCAGTCCCAAACTAGCGGGATGGGAGACCCAGTACTTC.